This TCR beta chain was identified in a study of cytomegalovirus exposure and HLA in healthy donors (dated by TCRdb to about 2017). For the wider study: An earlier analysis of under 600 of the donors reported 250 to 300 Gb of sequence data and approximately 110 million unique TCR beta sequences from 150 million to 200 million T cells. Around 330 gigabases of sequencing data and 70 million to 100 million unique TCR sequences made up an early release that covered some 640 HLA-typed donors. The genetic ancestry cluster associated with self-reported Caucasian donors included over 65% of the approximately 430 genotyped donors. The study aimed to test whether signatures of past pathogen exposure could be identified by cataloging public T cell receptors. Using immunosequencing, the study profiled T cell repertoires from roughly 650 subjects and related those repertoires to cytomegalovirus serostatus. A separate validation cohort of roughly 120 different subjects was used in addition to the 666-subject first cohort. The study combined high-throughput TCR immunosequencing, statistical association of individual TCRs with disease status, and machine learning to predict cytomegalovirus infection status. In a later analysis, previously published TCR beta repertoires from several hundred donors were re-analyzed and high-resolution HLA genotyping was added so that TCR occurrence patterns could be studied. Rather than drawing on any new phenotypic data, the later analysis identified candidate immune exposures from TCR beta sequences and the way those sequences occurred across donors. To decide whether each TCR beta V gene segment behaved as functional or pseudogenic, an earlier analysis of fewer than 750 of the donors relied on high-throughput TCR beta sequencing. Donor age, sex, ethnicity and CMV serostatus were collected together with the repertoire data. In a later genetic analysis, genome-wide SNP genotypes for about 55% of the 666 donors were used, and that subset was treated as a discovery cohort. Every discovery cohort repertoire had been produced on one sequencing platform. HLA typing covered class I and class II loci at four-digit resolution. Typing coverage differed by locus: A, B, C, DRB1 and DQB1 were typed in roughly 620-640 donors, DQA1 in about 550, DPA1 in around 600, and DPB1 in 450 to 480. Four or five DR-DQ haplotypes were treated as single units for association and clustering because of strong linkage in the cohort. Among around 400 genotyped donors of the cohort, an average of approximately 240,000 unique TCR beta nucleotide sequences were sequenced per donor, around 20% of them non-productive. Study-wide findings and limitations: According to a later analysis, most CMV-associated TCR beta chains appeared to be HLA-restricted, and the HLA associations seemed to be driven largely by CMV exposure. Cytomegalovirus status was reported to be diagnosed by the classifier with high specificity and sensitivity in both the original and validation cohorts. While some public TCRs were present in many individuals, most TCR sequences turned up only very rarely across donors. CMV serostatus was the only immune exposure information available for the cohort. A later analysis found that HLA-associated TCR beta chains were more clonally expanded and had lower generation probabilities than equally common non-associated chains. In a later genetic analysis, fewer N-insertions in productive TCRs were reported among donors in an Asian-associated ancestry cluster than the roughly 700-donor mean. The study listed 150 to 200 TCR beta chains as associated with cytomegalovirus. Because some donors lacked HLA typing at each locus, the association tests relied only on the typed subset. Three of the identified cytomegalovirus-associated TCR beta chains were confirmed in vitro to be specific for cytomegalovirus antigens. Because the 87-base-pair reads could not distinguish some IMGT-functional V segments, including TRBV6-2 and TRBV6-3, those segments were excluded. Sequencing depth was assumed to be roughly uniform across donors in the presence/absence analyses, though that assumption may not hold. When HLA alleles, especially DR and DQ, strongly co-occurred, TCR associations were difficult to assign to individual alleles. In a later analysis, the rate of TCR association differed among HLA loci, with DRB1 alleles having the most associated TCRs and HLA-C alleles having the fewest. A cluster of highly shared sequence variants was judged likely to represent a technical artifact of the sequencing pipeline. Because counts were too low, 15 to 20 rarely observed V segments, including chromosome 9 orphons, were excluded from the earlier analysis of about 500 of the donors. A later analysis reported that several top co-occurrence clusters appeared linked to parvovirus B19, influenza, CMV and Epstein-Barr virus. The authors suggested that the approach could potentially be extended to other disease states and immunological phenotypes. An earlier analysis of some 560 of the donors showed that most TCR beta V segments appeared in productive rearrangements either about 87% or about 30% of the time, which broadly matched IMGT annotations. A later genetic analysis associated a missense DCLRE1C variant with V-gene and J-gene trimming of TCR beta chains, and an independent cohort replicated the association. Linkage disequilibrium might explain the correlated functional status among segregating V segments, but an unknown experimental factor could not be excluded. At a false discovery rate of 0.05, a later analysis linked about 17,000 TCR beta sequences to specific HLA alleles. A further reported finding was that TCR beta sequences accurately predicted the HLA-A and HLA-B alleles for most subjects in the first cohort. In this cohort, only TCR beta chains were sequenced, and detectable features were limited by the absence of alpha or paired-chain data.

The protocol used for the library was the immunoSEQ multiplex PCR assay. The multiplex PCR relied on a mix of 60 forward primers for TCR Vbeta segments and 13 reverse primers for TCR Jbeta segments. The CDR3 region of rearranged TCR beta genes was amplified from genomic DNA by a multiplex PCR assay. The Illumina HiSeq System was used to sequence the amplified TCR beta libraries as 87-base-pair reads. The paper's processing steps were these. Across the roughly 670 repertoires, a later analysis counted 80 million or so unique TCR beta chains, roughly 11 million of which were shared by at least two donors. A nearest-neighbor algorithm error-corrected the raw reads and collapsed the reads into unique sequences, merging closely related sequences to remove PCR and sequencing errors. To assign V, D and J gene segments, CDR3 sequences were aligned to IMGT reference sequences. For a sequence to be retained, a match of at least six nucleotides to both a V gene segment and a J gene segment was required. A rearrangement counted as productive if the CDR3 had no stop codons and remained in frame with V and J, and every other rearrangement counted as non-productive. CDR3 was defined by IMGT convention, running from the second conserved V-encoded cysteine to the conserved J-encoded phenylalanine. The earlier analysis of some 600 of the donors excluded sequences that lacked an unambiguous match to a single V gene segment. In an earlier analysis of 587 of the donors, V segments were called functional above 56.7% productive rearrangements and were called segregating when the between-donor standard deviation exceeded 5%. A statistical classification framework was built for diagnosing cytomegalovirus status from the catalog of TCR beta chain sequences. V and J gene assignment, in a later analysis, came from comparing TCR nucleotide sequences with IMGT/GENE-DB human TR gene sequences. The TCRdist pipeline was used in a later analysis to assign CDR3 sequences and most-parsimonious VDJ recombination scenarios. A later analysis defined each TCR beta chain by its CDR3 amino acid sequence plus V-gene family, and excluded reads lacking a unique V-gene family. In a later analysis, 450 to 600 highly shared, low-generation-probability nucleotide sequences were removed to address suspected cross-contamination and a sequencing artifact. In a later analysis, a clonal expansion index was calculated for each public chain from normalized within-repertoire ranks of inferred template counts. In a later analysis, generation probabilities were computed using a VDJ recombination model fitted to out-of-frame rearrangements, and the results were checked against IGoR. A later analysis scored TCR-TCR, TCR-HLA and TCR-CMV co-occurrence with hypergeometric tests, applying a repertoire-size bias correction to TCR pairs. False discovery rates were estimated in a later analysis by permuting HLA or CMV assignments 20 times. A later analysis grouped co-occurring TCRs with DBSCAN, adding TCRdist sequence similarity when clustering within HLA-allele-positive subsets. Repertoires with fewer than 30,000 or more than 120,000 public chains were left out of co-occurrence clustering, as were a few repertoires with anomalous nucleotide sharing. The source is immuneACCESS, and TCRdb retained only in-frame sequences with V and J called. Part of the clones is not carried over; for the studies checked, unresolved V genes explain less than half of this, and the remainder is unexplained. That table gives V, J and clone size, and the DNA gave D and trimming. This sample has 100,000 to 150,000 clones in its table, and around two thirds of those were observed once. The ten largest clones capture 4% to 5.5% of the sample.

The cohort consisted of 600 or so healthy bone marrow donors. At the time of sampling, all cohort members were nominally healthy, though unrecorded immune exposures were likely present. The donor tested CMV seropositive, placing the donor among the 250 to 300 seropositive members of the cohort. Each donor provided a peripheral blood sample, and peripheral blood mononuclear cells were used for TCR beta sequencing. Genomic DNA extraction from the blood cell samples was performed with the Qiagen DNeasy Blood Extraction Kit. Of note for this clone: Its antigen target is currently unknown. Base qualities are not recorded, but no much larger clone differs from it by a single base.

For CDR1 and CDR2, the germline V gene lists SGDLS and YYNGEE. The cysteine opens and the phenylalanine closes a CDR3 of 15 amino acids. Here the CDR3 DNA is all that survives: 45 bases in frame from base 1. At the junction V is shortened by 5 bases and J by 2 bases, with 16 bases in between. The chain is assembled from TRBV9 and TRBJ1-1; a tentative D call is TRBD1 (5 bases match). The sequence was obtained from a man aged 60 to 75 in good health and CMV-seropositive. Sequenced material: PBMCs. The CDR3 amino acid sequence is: CASRPGGAGNTEAFF. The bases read TGTGCCAGCAGACCCGGCGGGGCAGGTAACACTGAAGCTTTCTTT.